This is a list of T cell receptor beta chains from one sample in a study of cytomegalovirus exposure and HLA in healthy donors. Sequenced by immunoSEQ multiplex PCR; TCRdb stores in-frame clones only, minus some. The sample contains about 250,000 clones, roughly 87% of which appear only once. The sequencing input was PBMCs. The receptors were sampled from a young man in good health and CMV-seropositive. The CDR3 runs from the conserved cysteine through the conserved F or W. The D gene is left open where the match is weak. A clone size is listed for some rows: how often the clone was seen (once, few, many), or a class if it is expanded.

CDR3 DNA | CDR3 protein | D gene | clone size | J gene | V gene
TGTGCCAGCAGTGAAGAGACAGGGGGCGCAGTTTTTGGCTACACCTTC | CASSEETGGAVFGYTF | TRBD1 | - | TRBJ1-2 | TRBV6-1
TGTGCCAGTAGTACGGAACAGGGCCTCGAGCAGTACTTC | CASSTEQGLEQYF | - | - | TRBJ2-7 | TRBV19
TGCAGCGGGGCTAGCGGGACTGACACCGGGGAGCTGTTTTTT | CSGASGTDTGELFF | TRBD2 | once | TRBJ2-2 | TRBV29-1
TGTGCCAGCAGCCGAGGACACTTACCCTATGGCTACACCTTC | CASSRGHLPYGYTF | - | - | TRBJ1-2 | TRBV5-6
TGTGCCAGCATAGGAAACTATGGCTACACCTTC | CASIGNYGYTF | - | - | TRBJ1-2 | TRBV6-5
TGTGCCAGCAGCCCGTTGTACGGGGGGGGACAGGTGAATGAAAAACTGTTTTTT | CASSPLYGGGQVNEKLFF | TRBD1 | - | TRBJ1-4 | TRBV7-9
TGTGCCAGCAGTCCCGGACTAGCGTGGGAGTACTTC | CASSPGLAWEYF | TRBD2 | - | TRBJ2-5 | TRBV28
TGTGCTAGTGGTTACGGCGGGAGTCCCAATGAGCAGTTCTTC | CASGYGGSPNEQFF | TRBD2 | - | TRBJ2-1 | TRBV12-5
TGCAGCGTTGGTGCCAGGGATGGAAACACCATATATTTT | CSVGARDGNTIYF | - | - | TRBJ1-3 | TRBV29-1
TGTGCCTGGAGTAACCCGGGGACTACATCCCCCCACAATGAGCAGTTCTTC | CAWSNPGTTSPHNEQFF | TRBD2 | - | TRBJ2-1 | TRBV30
TGTGCCACCAGCAGGGGACAGCCCTCGGGGGAGACCCAGTACTTC | CATSRGQPSGETQYF | TRBD1 | - | TRBJ2-5 | TRBV15
TGTGCCAGCAGACGGACGAGGGACTACGAGCAGTACTTC | CASRRTRDYEQYF | - | - | TRBJ2-7 | TRBV6-6
TGTGCCAGCTCACGGGGACAGGATCGTTCCGGGGGCAATCAGCCCCAGCATTTT | CASSRGQDRSGGNQPQHF | TRBD1 | - | TRBJ1-5 | TRBV18
TGTGCCAGCAGCTTTGGGACTAGCAGCCAAGAGACCCAGTACTTC | CASSFGTSSQETQYF | TRBD2 | - | TRBJ2-5 | TRBV11-2
TGTGCCTGGAGTAATTGGGGAGCCTACGAGCAGTACTTC | CAWSNWGAYEQYF | - | - | TRBJ2-7 | TRBV30
TGCGCCAGCAGCTTGCTCCCAAGCACAGATACGCAGTATTTT | CASSLLPSTDTQYF | - | - | TRBJ2-3 | TRBV5-1
TGTGCCAGCTTACGGACAGGGGAGGCCTACGAGCAGTACTTC | CASLRTGEAYEQYF | TRBD1 | few | TRBJ2-7 | TRBV18
TGTGCCAGCAGCCTGACTTGGGGGGGCATTCAGTACTTC | CASSLTWGGIQYF | TRBD2 | - | TRBJ2-4 | TRBV5-6
TGTGCCAGCAGTTGGAACTCTGGGGCCAACGTCCTGACTTTC | CASSWNSGANVLTF | - | - | TRBJ2-6 | TRBV6-5
TGCGCCAGCAGCTTGGAGAACCCTCGGATTTCCGAGCAGTACTTC | CASSLENPRISEQYF | - | - | TRBJ2-7 | TRBV5-1
TGTGCCAGCAGTTTAGCTAGCGCGTCCTACAATGAGCAGTTCTTC | CASSLASASYNEQFF | - | - | TRBJ2-1 | TRBV27
TGTGCCAGCAGCTTAGATCGAAGGCAGGGGAATCAGCCCCAGCATTTT | CASSLDRRQGNQPQHF | - | - | TRBJ1-5 | TRBV11-2
TGTGCCAGCAGCTTAGCAGGGGGATACTACAATGAGCAGTTCTTC | CASSLAGGYYNEQFF | TRBD1 | - | TRBJ2-1 | TRBV7-3
TGTGCCAGCAGCCCCGGACTCGGAGTATACGAGCAGTACTTC | CASSPGLGVYEQYF | - | - | TRBJ2-7 | TRBV5-4
TGTGCCAGCAGCTGGGAGCGGGGGGAGAAGGACGAGCAGTACTTC | CASSWERGEKDEQYF | TRBD2 | - | TRBJ2-7 | TRBV5-6